Listed here are 30 T cell receptor beta chains from one sample, sequenced in a study of blood T cell repertoires in COVID-19. TCRdb's table, derived via immunoSEQ multiplex PCR, lists solely in-frame clones and lacks some. The data contain 150,000 to 200,000 clones, approximately 89% of them seen just once; the ten biggest clones take up approximately 2.3%. Sequencing was done on a sample of PBMCs or T cells enriched from blood (not recorded which). The receptor source for this set is a woman in her thirties or forties with acute COVID-19.

The chain carries TRBV3-1 (or the pseudogene TRBV3-2) and TRBJ1-2; 8 nucleotides align to TRBD1. This CDR3 is built from 13 residues. V shed 2 bases, J shed 7 bases, and the junction held 3 bases outside the gene matches. Germline V lookup: CDR1 LGHDT, CDR2 YNNKEL (reference sequence). The CDR3 loop reads CASSQKTGAGYTF. The CDR3 DNA is TGTGCCAGCAGCCAAAAGACAGGGGCTGGCTACACCTTC.

The chain links TRBV6-5 to TRBJ2-7, with D hard to call. V was trimmed by 6 bases and J by 1 base, leaving 7 bases between them. Germline CDR1 reads MNHEY; CDR2 reads SVGAGI. This CDR3 comprises 12 residues. CDR3 sequence (DNA): TGTGCCAGCAGACACAGTTCCTACGAGCAGTACTTC. Encoded protein: CASRHSSYEQYF.

The sample holds a few counts of this clone. J is TRBJ2-1 and V is TRBV4-2, with TRBD1 matching over 7 bases. V lost 4 bases and J lost 0; bases outside the gene matches: 6. The CDR3 is 16 residues long. CDR1 is LGHNA, CDR2 YNFKEQ, per germline. DNA of the CDR3: TGTGCCAGCAGCCGAGAGGGGGACAGCTCCTACAATGAGCAGTTCTTC. It yields the protein CASSREGDSSYNEQFF.

This clone has ten or more counts. The chain has TRBV7-6 and TRBJ2-3, with 12 bases matching TRBD2. The length of the CDR3 is 14 residues. Germline CDR1 reads SGHVS; CDR2 reads FNYEAQ. Trimming took 6 bases from V and 5 from J; bases not matched to a gene: 3. DNA of the CDR3: TGTGCCAGCAGTCTAGCGGGAGGGGAAGATACGCAGTATTTT. It translates to CASSLAGGEDTQYF. The variable domain in full, with the rest retrieved from reference TRBV7-6 and TRBJ2-3, is GAGVSQSPRYKVTKRGQDVALRCDPISGHVSLYWYRQALGQGPEFLTYFNYEAQQDKSGLPNDRFSAERPEGSISTLTIQRTEQRDSAMYRCASSLAGGEDTQYFGPGTRLTVL.

The chain recombines TRBV5-1 with TRBJ2-2; 11 bases agree with TRBD2. CDR1 is SGHRS and CDR2 is YFSETQ in the germline V gene. The V segment lost 4 bases and the J segment 6 bases; nucleotides outside the gene matches: 8. The CDR3 is 16 amino acids. CDR3 in DNA: TGCGCCAGCAGCCCCTATAGCGGGGGGGCCGCCGGGGAGCTGTTTTTT. It specifies CASSPYSGGAAGELFF.

The genes are TRBV5-4 and TRBJ1-1; TRBD1 agrees at 11 bases. Germline V gene lookup returns CDR1 SGHNT and CDR2 YYREEE (reference sequence). The CDR3 is 17 residues long. Trimming removed 3 bases from V and 4 bases from J; junction bases left unmatched: 11. The CDR3 coding sequence is TGTGCCAGCAGCTCCGGACAGGGGGCGGGTGGTGTCACTGAAGCTTTCTTT. Translating gives CASSSGQGAGGVTEAFF.

The gene calls are TRBV4-1 and TRBJ1-1; 7 bases line up with TRBD1. The CDR3 is made up of 18 amino acids. The ends lost 0 bases at V and 1 base at J; junction bases unmatched: 11. Germline V gene data show CDR1 as MGHRA and CDR2 as YSYEKL. In nucleotides, the CDR3 is TGCGCCAGCAGCCAAGATCCGAGGAGGGGGCTATCGAACACTGAAGCTTTCTTT. Translation gives CASSQDPRRGLSNTEAFF.

V is TRBV11-2 and J is TRBJ2-3; D possibly corresponds to TRBD2 (6 bases). Trimming stripped 5 bases from V and 0 bases from J, with 15 bases between. This CDR3 is built from 16 residues. Germline loops: CDR1 SGHAT, CDR2 FQNNGV. CDR3 in amino acids: CASSGTAGLSTDTQYF. The CDR3 nucleotides are TGTGCCAGCAGCGGAACAGCGGGTTTAAGCACAGATACGCAGTATTTT.

The genes are TRBV2 and TRBJ2-5; 7 bases agree with TRBD2. The CDR3 length is 15 residues. Trimming at V came to 1 base and at J to 5 bases, leaving 7 bases not matched to a gene. The germline V gene encodes CDR1 SNHLY and CDR2 FYNNEI. CDR3 coding DNA: TGTGCCAGCAGTGAAGGGACTAGTGGATTGGAGACCCAGTACTTC. Translated: CASSEGTSGLETQYF.

The CDR3 DNA is TGTGCCAGCAGGGCGGGACTAGCGGCTGCTACGCAGTATTTT. Translation: CASRAGLAAATQYF. The rearrangement links TRBV6-5 to TRBJ2-3; 11 bases are a match to TRBD2. V trimming: 6 bases; J trimming: 8 bases; junction bases outside the gene matches: 7. Germline CDR1 reads MNHEY; CDR2 reads SVGAGI. The CDR3 is made up of 14 amino acids.

V is TRBV3-1 (or the pseudogene TRBV3-2) and J is TRBJ1-6; TRBD1 agrees at 12 bases. This CDR3 spans 15 amino acids. Per germline, CDR1 LGHDT and CDR2 YNNKEL (reference sequence). The junction had 7 bases not matched to a gene; V was cut back by 6 bases and J by 10 bases. Written as DNA, the CDR3 is TGTGCCAGCAGTTCGGGACAGGGGGCGGGATCACCCCTCCACTTT. Its protein is CASSSGQGAGSPLHF.

The V call is TRBV30, the J call TRBJ1-2, with 9 bases that match TRBD1. Germline V gene lookup returns CDR1 GTSNPN and CDR2 SVGIG (reference sequence). The CDR3 covers 13 residues. V lost 2 bases to trimming and J lost 6 bases; unmatched junction nucleotides: 4. The CDR3 protein is CAWSPGTGNGYTF. The CDR3 coding sequence is TGTGCCTGGAGTCCTGGGACAGGGAATGGCTACACCTTC.

The gene calls are TRBV5-5 and TRBJ1-2; 7 positions agree with TRBD1. The CDR3 spans 15 residues. CDR1 is SGHKS and CDR2 is YYEKEE in the germline V gene (reference sequence). The V and J ends lost 5 bases and 2 bases, in that order; junction bases with no gene match: 9. CDR3 nucleotides: TGTGCCAGCAGGCCGGATCCGACAGGGAACTATGGCTACACCTTC. It yields the protein CASRPDPTGNYGYTF. The variable domain in full, with the rest retrieved from reference TRBV5-5 and TRBJ1-2, is DAGVTQSPTHLIKTRGQQVTLRCSPISGHKSVSWYQQVLGQGPQFIFQYYEKEERGRGNFPDRFSARQFPNYSSELNVNALLLGDSALYLCASRPDPTGNYGYTFGSGTRLTVV.

This clone turned up a few times. The V and J genes are TRBV7-3 and TRBJ2-1, with D possibly being TRBD2 (5 bases). Trimming cost V 2 bases and J 5 bases, with 13 bases left between them. The CDR3 covers 15 residues. Looked up from germline, CDR1 is SGHTA and CDR2 is FQGTGA. The CDR3 protein is CASSLGTSRNNEQFF. In nucleotides, the CDR3 is TGTGCCAGCAGCTTAGGTACTAGTAGAAACAATGAGCAGTTCTTC.

V and J are TRBV5-5 and TRBJ2-7; no definite D call. The CDR3 contains 15 residues. Trimming took 1 base from V and 3 from J, leaving 14 bases between them. The germline CDR1 and CDR2 sequences are SGHKS and YYEKEE (reference sequence). The CDR3 nucleotides are TGTGCCAGCAGCTTGTCGCTACTTTCTGACTACGAGCAGTACTTC. Its protein is CASSLSLLSDYEQYF.

This chain connects TRBV28 to TRBJ1-3; D is ambiguous. The CDR3 extends over 14 amino acids. V dropped 4 bases and J dropped 4 bases, with 11 bases sitting between them. Germline assignment: CDR1 MDHEN and CDR2 SYDVKM. The chain's CDR3 is CASSWRPMGNTIYF. The CDR3, as DNA: TGTGCCAGCAGTTGGCGGCCTATGGGAAACACCATATATTTT.

The chain uses TRBV27 and TRBJ2-7; 10 bases map to TRBD2. Losses at the gene ends were 6 bases for V and 3 bases for J; bases not matched to a gene: 5. The CDR3 length is 14 residues. Germline lookup yields CDR1 MNHEY and CDR2 SMNVEV (reference sequence). CDR3 loop: CASSPASGSYEQYF. The DNA of the CDR3 is TGTGCCAGCAGCCCCGCTAGCGGGAGCTACGAGCAGTACTTC.

This clone was picked up a small number of times. The V call is TRBV19, the J call TRBJ1-2, with D possibly TRBD1 on 6 matching bases. Per the germline V gene, CDR1 is LNHDA and CDR2 is SQIVND (reference sequence). Trimming left V 5 bases short and J 0 bases short, with 13 bases between. CDR3 length equals 15 residues. CDR3 in amino acids: CASSSTDSSNYGYTF. The CDR3 DNA is TGTGCCAGTAGTTCGACGGACAGTTCTAACTATGGCTACACCTTC.

The J gene is TRBJ2-5, the V gene TRBV7-6, with a tentative D call TRBD2 (5 bases). The CDR3 totals 12 residues. V gave up 5 bases and J gave up 5 bases, with 9 bases separating them. Germline assignment: CDR1 SGHVS and CDR2 FNYEAQ. CDR3 in amino acids: CASSQWRETQYF. In nucleotides, the CDR3 is TGTGCCAGCAGCCAGTGGAGGGAGACCCAGTACTTC.

The CDR3 reads CASSLGGPGWNSPLHF. In nucleotides, the CDR3 is TGTGCCAGCAGCTTGGGGGGGCCAGGGTGGAATTCACCCCTCCACTTT. V gene TRBV5-4 combines with J gene TRBJ1-6, with D perhaps TRBD1 (6 bases). From germline, CDR1 is SGHNT and CDR2 YYREEE (reference sequence). CDR3 length: 16 amino acids. The V end was cut by 0 bases, the J end by 7 bases, with 14 bases between.

The chain links TRBV21-1 to TRBJ2-1; the table's D call of TRBD2 was not tested on the DNA. TRBV21-1 corresponds to a pseudogene. The CDR3 contains 19 residues. In DNA, the CDR3 is TGTGCCAGCAGCAACTTCAGCGGGCGCCAAAGGAGCTCCTACAATGAGCAGTTCTTC. This encodes CASSNFSGRQRSSYNEQFF.

The V call is TRBV9, the J call TRBJ2-5; D not resolved. Germline V gene sequence: CDR1 SGDLS, CDR2 YYNGEE. The V end lost 2 bases, the J end lost 2 bases, and 7 bases lay between the germline ends. The CDR3 has 13 residues. The CDR3 spells CASSVGEQETQYF. DNA for the CDR3: TGTGCCAGCAGCGTTGGAGAGCAAGAGACCCAGTACTTC.

This chain joins TRBV7-3 and TRBJ2-5; 9 positions match TRBD2. Losses at the gene ends were 2 bases for V and 2 bases for J; bases not matched to a gene: 3. This CDR3 has 15 amino acids. Germline lookup yields CDR1 SGHTA and CDR2 FQGTGA. CDR3 region: CASSLAGGIQETQYF. CDR3 in DNA: TGTGCCAGCAGCTTAGCGGGGGGGATACAAGAGACCCAGTACTTC.

The V call is TRBV7-2, the J call TRBJ1-4; D is possibly TRBD1 (6 bases). This CDR3 region has 13 residues. The V gene lost 2 bases and the J gene lost 8 bases, with 9 bases spanning the gap. Germline V lookup: CDR1 SGHTA, CDR2 FQGNSA. Here the CDR3 reads CASSLPGDEKLFF. The CDR3 coding sequence is TGTGCCAGCAGCTTACCAGGGGACGAAAAACTGTTTTTT.

This chain links TRBV4-2 with TRBJ1-1; 7 bases are shared with TRBD1. V trimming: 4 bases; J trimming: 5 bases; junction bases outside the gene matches: 10. CDR1 and CDR2 (germline): LGHNA, YNFKEQ. CDR3 size: 15 residues. The CDR3 loop is CASSPLDRPGTEAFF. The CDR3 DNA is TGTGCCAGCAGCCCTCTGGACAGGCCGGGGACTGAAGCTTTCTTT.

This clone appeared once. The chain combines TRBV7-2 with TRBJ2-3; D unresolved. The V end was cut by 5 bases, the J end by 2 bases, with 5 bases between. CDR3 length: 12 residues. The germline gives CDR1 SGHTA, CDR2 FQGNSA. DNA of the CDR3: TGTGCCAGCAGCCCGGTCACAGATACGCAGTATTTT. Protein: CASSPVTDTQYF.

This rearrangement joins TRBV12-3 or TRBV12-4 to TRBJ2-2; D unclear. The CDR3 loop spans 13 amino acids. Trimming cost V 0 bases and J 10 bases, with 9 bases left between them. CDR3 bases: TGTGCCAGCAGTTTAGCGCGTGAGGTGGAGCTGTTTTTT. Protein: CASSLAREVELFF.

The table lists this clone with a count of one. This sequence joins TRBV6-5 and TRBJ1-2; D unclear. Trimming cost V 5 bases and J 6 bases, with 16 bases left between them. Germline assignment: CDR1 MNHEY and CDR2 SVGAGI. The CDR3 extends over 14 amino acids. The CDR3 is CASSTLHTDHGYTF. Written as DNA, the CDR3 is TGTGCCAGCAGTACTCTACACACAGACCATGGCTACACCTTC.

The CDR3 sequence: CASSAASGGSSYEQYF. The CDR3 region has the DNA TGTGCCAGTAGTGCAGCTAGCGGGGGGAGCTCCTACGAGCAGTACTTC. The gene calls are TRBV19 and TRBJ2-7, with 11 nucleotides matching TRBD2. Germline-derived CDR1 and CDR2 are LNHDA and SQIVND (reference sequence). V was pared by 5 bases and J by 0 bases, with 6 bases of the junction left unmatched. The CDR3 sequence is 16 residues long.

This chain uses TRBV30 with TRBJ1-1; no clear D gene. CDR3 size: 14 residues. Germline assignment: CDR1 GTSNPN and CDR2 SVGIG (reference sequence). The V end lost 0 bases, the J end lost 0 bases, and 8 bases lay between the germline ends. The CDR3 loop is CAWSVPGMNTEAFF. As DNA, the CDR3 is TGTGCCTGGAGTGTTCCCGGTATGAACACTGAAGCTTTCTTT.